Listed below are T cell receptor beta chains from one sample, sequenced in a study of control samples from healthy donors and cancer patients. Using immunoSEQ multiplex PCR, the repertoire was profiled, and TCRdb retains in-frame clones only, with some absent. The sample has over 70,000 clones, roughly 89% seen once. The sample taken for sequencing was PBMCs. These receptors were taken from a woman aged 45-60 years with colorectal cancer. Both conserved end residues are part of each CDR3.

v_gene	j_gene	len	CDR3aa
TRBV6-6	TRBJ2-3	14	CASSYGRGPDTQYF
TRBV10-3	TRBJ2-1	14	CAISESVGGNEQFF
TRBV5-8	TRBJ2-2	15	CASSFERANTGELFF
TRBV15	TRBJ2-6	16	CATSRDEGSGANVLTF
TRBV28	TRBJ1-1	15	CASSLVGGTDTEAFF
TRBV18	TRBJ2-1	15	CASTPLAGGGNEQFF
TRBV6-1	TRBJ2-3	11	CASSEGDTQYF
TRBV6-5	TRBJ2-1	16	CASSYFGGSSYNEQFF
TRBV5-4	TRBJ2-3	15	CASSITGQGTDTQYF
TRBV20-1	TRBJ2-3	18	CSASDTLLLAGGPSTQYF
TRBV6-6	TRBJ1-4	13	CASRQGVGEKLFF
TRBV7-8	TRBJ1-3	14	CASSLTGGWNTIYF
TRBV7-8	TRBJ1-5	14	CASSRYMGNQPQHF
TRBV7-8	TRBJ1-1	17	CASSTRYLVQEGGEAFF